The entry below gives a single T cell receptor (beta chain) sequence along with its context. This clonotype was detected only a few times. The clone's antigen remains unknown. There are no base qualities to consult, and no much larger clone falls within one base. TCRdb records Illumina NovaSeq 6000 as the sequencer. TCR cDNA was synthesized by 5'RACE template switching, through which a universal primer site and unique molecular identifiers were introduced. cDNA synthesis was primed from both the TCR alpha and TCR beta constant segments. Two PCR steps were used to amplify libraries, with sample barcodes and sequencing adapters being added in the second step. Sequencing of libraries was done on Illumina HiSeq 2500 (2x100 bp) or NovaSeq (2x150 bp). For the original study's pipeline: Reads were demultiplexed and collapsed into UMI consensus sequences with MIGEC, and V(D)J alignment was performed with MiXCR. Clonotypes responding to the vaccine were identified with edgeR on replicate PBMC samples, with the criteria of FDR below 0.01 and a log2 fold change above 5 up to day 15. CD4 or CD8 identity was assigned to each bulk clonotype according to whether the clonotype was present at higher abundance in the sequenced CD4 repertoire or the sequenced CD8 repertoire. TCRdb ran its own pipeline on the public reads, namely fastp trimming at Q25 and MiXCR clone calling, and kept in-frame beta chains. Entries that share a CDR3 protein sequence are merged under the most common genes and DNA. The V and J calls were determined by TCRdb, not by the authors. For this sample there are some 400,000 distinct CDR3 sequences; roughly a sixth appear just once. Clones ranked in the top ten supply roughly a sixth of the sample.

The sample's treatment or condition, from its label and the paper: live attenuated yellow fever vaccine strain. At every blood-draw timepoint, two biological replicates of bulk PBMCs were collected. A standard Ficoll-Paque protocol was used to isolate PBMCs from peripheral blood. TriZol was used to extract RNA from bulk PBMCs, from CD4 and CD8 fractions, and from dextramer-positive and dextramer-negative fractions. The data were obtained in a study of T cells after yellow fever vaccination (dated by TCRdb to the late 2010s). With regard to the full study: The SMART-Seq v4 Ultra Low Input RNA kit was used to prepare libraries from fractions with low cell numbers. Bulk PBMC replicates and cell subsets were isolated from blood drawn at multiple timepoints before and after both primary and secondary immunization. The cohort comprised two healthy male donors, one aged 18 to 30 and one aged 30 to 40 years. To follow T-cell clones before and after both primary and booster YFV17D yellow fever vaccination, bulk TCR alpha and beta repertoires underwent longitudinal sequencing.

Broad study findings and their caveats: The study included only two donors, which limits how far the findings can be generalized. A small share of clonotypes was detected in both CD4 and CD8 compartments, with the overlap likely arising from convergent recombination. FACS-sorted repertoires could contain abundant contaminating clonotypes from the bulk population, so computational filtering was required. After the booster, most of the clones that had expanded following primary vaccination were detected again (around 97% of CD4 and roughly 90% of CD8), which suggests that memory was broadly maintained. Compared with the primary T-cell response, the secondary T-cell response was faster but weaker, reaching its peak on day 5 rather than on day 15.

The receptor was isolated from a man aged 18 to 30 who received the YFV17D yellow fever vaccine. The sequencing here drew on PBMCs, taken before the yellow fever booster vaccination.

The CDR3 amino acid sequence is: CASSQVGQGEDTQYF. DNA sequence: TGCGCCAGCAGCCAAGTGGGACAGGGAGAAGATACGCAGTATTTT. The chain employs TRBV4-3 and TRBJ2-3, and 9 bases in between align with TRBD1. The germline V gene provides CDR1 LGHNA and CDR2 YSLEER. Clipping removes 1 base from V and 5 bases from J, with 4 as the unmatched junction base count. Including cysteine and phenylalanine, the CDR3 has 15 amino acids. Here the CDR3 DNA is all that survives: 45 bases in frame from base 1.